Below are 23 T cell receptor beta chains sequenced from a single sample in a study of OX40 agonist ivuxolimab in advanced cancers. The repertoire was sequenced with immunoSEQ multiplex PCR; TCRdb's copy has only in-frame clones and lacks some. The data hold around 76,000 clones, with 65% to 90% observed a single time. Sequencing was performed on CD4+ or CD8+ T cells sorted from blood, taken in a trial of the OX40 agonist ivuxolimab. The receptor source for this set is an adult with an advanced solid tumor such as melanoma, head and neck, liver or kidney cancer.

The genes are TRBV7-8 and TRBJ2-3; D may correspond to TRBD1 or TRBD2 (5 bases each). Between the trimmed V and J ends, which lost 3 bases and 6 bases, there was a span of 10 bases. The CDR3 loop spans 13 amino acids. Germline CDR1 and CDR2: SGHVS and FQNEAQ. CDR3 sequence: CASSLQGTDTQYF. The DNA for the CDR3 is TGTGCCAGCAGCTTGCAAGGGACCGATACGCAGTATTTT.

The chain employs TRBV5-6 and TRBJ2-1, with D hard to call. Trimming left V 3 bases short and J 6 bases short, with 4 bases between. Germline loops: CDR1 SGHDT, CDR2 YYEEEE. CDR3 length: 11 amino acids. The CDR3 reads CASSYVNEQFF. CDR3 nucleotides: TGTGCCAGCAGCTACGTCAATGAGCAGTTCTTC.

The V and J genes are TRBV7-2 and TRBJ2-7; D might be TRBD1 (6 bases). The CDR3 consists of 15 residues. Germline CDR1 is SGHTA and CDR2 is FQGNSA. V lost 3 bases and J 6 bases, leaving 18 bases between the germline ends. The DNA of the CDR3 is TGTGCCAGCAGCTTTCTAGTTGGGGCAGGGGTCGAGCAGTACTTC. Its translation is CASSFLVGAGVEQYF.

The chain is built from TRBV7-2 and TRBJ1-3; D is uncertain. Trimming cost V 2 bases and J 1 base, with 12 bases left between them. CDR1 and CDR2 from the germline V gene are SGHTA and FQGNSA. This CDR3 has 16 residues. For the CDR3, the DNA is TGTGCCAGCAGCTTAATGATGCCTGCGTCTGGAAACACCATATATTTT. Its translation: CASSLMMPASGNTIYF. Looking up the rest from reference TRBV7-2 and TRBJ1-3 gives the full variable domain: GAGVSQSPSNKVTEKGKDVELRCDPISGHTALYWYRQSLGQGLEFLIYFQGNSAPDKSGLPSDRFSAERTGGSVSTLTIQRTQQEDSAVYLCASSLMMPASGNTIYFGEGSWLTVV.

The chain combines TRBV7-2 with TRBJ2-5; D remains unclear. This CDR3 has 14 residues. V lost 1 base, J lost 5 bases, and 11 bases lay in between. In germline, CDR1 is SGHTA, CDR2 FQGNSA. CDR3 sequence reads: CASSLGAHSETQYF. Written as DNA, the CDR3 is TGTGCCAGCAGCTTAGGTGCCCACTCGGAGACCCAGTACTTC.

The V call is TRBV19, the J call TRBJ2-3; 7 nucleotides agree with TRBD1. The CDR3 sequence is 14 residues long. Germline values: CDR1 LNHDA, CDR2 SQIVND (reference sequence). With 8 bases clipped from V and 0 bases from J, the junction kept 5 bases outside the gene matches. The CDR3 region is CASSGTVSTDTQYF. The DNA of the CDR3 is TGTGCCAGTTCCGGGACAGTTAGCACAGATACGCAGTATTTT.

The V and J genes are TRBV6-6 and TRBJ2-1; D gene uncertain. Germline CDR1 and CDR2: MNHNY and SVGAGI (reference sequence). The CDR3 is 12 amino acids. The V and J ends lost 5 bases and 15 bases respectively, with 17 bases between them. CDR3 DNA: TGTGCCAGCAGTCCCGCGGTGGGTCCGGGGTTCTTC. Its translation: CASSPAVGPGFF.

As DNA, the CDR3 is TGTGCCAGCAGCTTTCGAGGGGGGCCCGGGGAGCTGTTTTTT. This encodes CASSFRGGPGELFF. J is TRBJ2-2 and V is TRBV11-1, with D perhaps given as TRBD1 or TRBD2 (6 bases each). Germline CDR1 SGHAT, CDR2 FQDESV (reference sequence). The CDR3 spans 14 residues. V lost 3 bases and J 6 bases, leaving 11 bases between the germline ends. The entire variable domain, with the rest obtained from reference TRBV11-1 and TRBJ2-2, is as follows: EAEVAQSPRYKITEKSQAVAFWCDPISGHATLYWYRQILGQGPELLVQFQDESVVDDSQLPKDRFSAERLKGVDSTLKIQPAELGDSAMYLCASSFRGGPGELFFGEGSRLTVL.

The rearrangement uses TRBV7-9 and TRBJ1-4; D is ambiguous. The germline gives CDR1 SEHNR, CDR2 FQNEAQ (reference sequence). V was shortened by 5 bases and J by 0 bases, with 10 bases between the two germline ends. CDR3 size: 15 residues. The CDR3 loop reads CASSLDFATNEKLFF. CDR3 coding DNA: TGTGCCAGCAGCCTTGACTTTGCAACTAATGAAAAACTGTTTTTT.

The chain recombines TRBV21-1 with TRBJ1-6. TRBV21-1 is a documented pseudogene. There are 17 residues in the CDR3. The CDR3 region is CASSKYVTAARVSPLHF. The CDR3 region has the DNA TGTGCCAGCAGCAAATACGTTACGGCAGCACGAGTCTCACCCCTCCACTTT.

The chain couples TRBV7-3 to TRBJ2-3; D is undetermined. Trimming shortened V by 5 bases and J by 0 bases, and 12 bases separated the two germline ends. This CDR3 spans 15 amino acids. Germline V gene lookup returns CDR1 SGHTA and CDR2 FQGTGA. The CDR3 sequence is CASSRSPHSTDTQYF. The CDR3 DNA follows: TGTGCCAGCAGCCGCAGTCCCCACAGCACAGATACGCAGTATTTT.

The chain is built from TRBV6-5 and TRBJ2-7, with D tentatively TRBD1 (6 bases). The germline V gene encodes CDR1 MNHEY and CDR2 SVGAGI. The CDR3 length is 13 residues. V lost 4 bases, J lost 2 bases, and 9 bases lay in between. The CDR3 sequence is CASSSGQTYEQYF. The CDR3 DNA sequence: TGTGCCAGCAGTTCCGGACAGACCTACGAGCAGTACTTC.

This rearrangement joins TRBV10-1 to TRBJ2-7; 9 positions agree with TRBD1. The CDR3 loop spans 13 amino acids. Germline CDR1 WNHNN, CDR2 SYGVQD (reference sequence). Losses at the gene ends were 8 bases for V and 2 bases for J; bases not matched to a gene: 4. Written as DNA, the CDR3 is TGCGCCAGCGTCACAGGGGGCCCCTACGAGCAGTACTTC. It codes for CASVTGGPYEQYF.

This clone was detected only once. The chain has TRBV4-2 and TRBJ2-3; the match to TRBD2 covers 8 bases. The CDR3 sequence is 15 residues long. V lost 0 bases, J lost 6 bases, and 5 bases stayed unmatched. Germline values: CDR1 LGHNA, CDR2 YNFKEQ. CDR3 region: CASSQDLGTRDTQYF. CDR3 nucleotide sequence: TGTGCCAGCAGCCAAGACTTAGGGACTAGGGATACGCAGTATTTT.

The chain recombines TRBV5-1 with TRBJ1-2; possible D gene TRBD1, 6 bases. V was cut by 4 bases and J by 5 bases, with 15 bases left in between. Germline values: CDR1 SGHRS, CDR2 YFSETQ. The CDR3 runs to 14 residues. The CDR3 DNA sequence: TGCGCCAGCAGCGCCCGGACAGCAACGTATGGCTACACCTTC. Translated: CASSARTATYGYTF.

The V and J genes are TRBV28 and TRBJ1-2, with D uncertain. Germline V gives CDR1 MDHEN, CDR2 SYDVKM. V was cut by 6 bases and J by 2 bases, with 13 bases left in between. This CDR3 comprises 14 residues. The CDR3 bases are TGTGCCAGCAGCCAGGAGGGCCTAAACTATGGCTACACCTTC. This translates into CASSQEGLNYGYTF.

This sequence joins TRBV19 and TRBJ2-3; D possibly corresponds to TRBD1 (6 bases). This CDR3 comprises 15 residues. Germline loops: CDR1 LNHDA, CDR2 SQIVND (reference sequence). Trimming took 3 bases from V and 8 from J, leaving 18 bases between them. The CDR3 nucleotides are TGTGCCAGTAGTATTCGACAGGCCCTAGCTGGTACGCAGTATTTT. It encodes CASSIRQALAGTQYF.

This clone was seen more than once but under ten times. The chain is built from TRBV6-5 and TRBJ1-3; D is ambiguous. The CDR3 runs to 13 residues. Germline V lookup: CDR1 MNHEY, CDR2 SVGAGI. V lost 5 bases and J 5 bases, leaving 10 bases between the germline ends. CDR3 in amino acids: CASSMTERNTIYF. In nucleotides, the CDR3 is TGTGCCAGCAGTATGACTGAAAGAAACACCATATATTTT.

The gene calls are TRBV9 and TRBJ2-5; 7 bases are a match to TRBD2. Per germline, CDR1 SGDLS and CDR2 YYNGEE. This CDR3 comprises 15 residues. With 5 bases clipped from V and 5 bases from J, the junction kept 12 bases outside the gene matches. CDR3 protein: CASRAERSGDETQYF. CDR3 in DNA: TGTGCCAGCAGGGCAGAGCGGAGCGGGGACGAGACCCAGTACTTC.

The chain uses TRBV18 and TRBJ1-3, with TRBD1 as a possible D gene (6 bases). Germline V gene lookup returns CDR1 KGHSH and CDR2 LQKENI. V shed 1 base and J shed 2 bases, with 12 bases lying between them. The CDR3 has 16 residues. The CDR3 reads CASSPRWGLAGNTIYF. The CDR3 DNA sequence: TGTGCCAGCTCACCACGTTGGGGGCTGGCTGGAAACACCATATATTTT. Full variable domain (missing parts from reference TRBV18 and TRBJ1-3): NAGVMQNPRHLVRRRGQEARLRCSPMKGHSHVYWYRQLPEEGLKFMVYLQKENIIDESGMPKERFSAEFPKEGPSILRIQQVVRGDSAAYFCASSPRWGLAGNTIYFGEGSWLTVV.

This chain uses TRBV11-2 with TRBJ2-7; no definite D call. Trimming left V 5 bases short and J 3 bases short, with 17 bases between. The CDR3 runs to 15 residues. Germline values: CDR1 SGHAT, CDR2 FQNNGV. This chain's CDR3 is CASSMSADSFYEQYF. The CDR3 DNA follows: TGTGCCAGCAGCATGTCGGCCGACTCTTTCTACGAGCAGTACTTC.

This clone was found once. This chain joins TRBV6-1 and TRBJ2-2; D is possibly TRBD1 (6 bases). Trimming took off 0 bases at V and 2 bases at J, with 13 bases between the two ends. Germline lookup yields CDR1 MNHNS and CDR2 SASEGT. The CDR3 is made up of 17 amino acids. In nucleotides, the CDR3 is TGTGCCAGCAGTGAAGCCAGGGGATGGGGTAACACCGGGGAGCTGTTTTTT. Encoded protein: CASSEARGWGNTGELFF.

J is TRBJ1-6 and V is TRBV15, with unresolved D. CDR3 length equals 19 residues. Germline-derived CDR1 and CDR2 are LNHNV and YYDKDF (reference sequence). The V end lost 0 bases, the J end lost 1 base, and 16 bases lay between the germline ends. This chain's CDR3 is CATSRDRYGVRSYNSPLHF. CDR3 DNA sequence: TGTGCCACCAGCAGAGATCGATACGGGGTCAGGTCCTATAATTCACCCCTCCACTTT.